This T cell receptor beta chain was recovered during a study of blood T cells in healthy people across ages. Study-wide findings and caveats: TCR beta diversity tracked closely with naive T cell percentage. Among T cells, TCR beta diversity per million cells dropped roughly linearly as age rose.

V lost 4 bases to trimming and J lost 3 bases, with 18 bases between them. The CDR3 length is 17 residues. CDR1 is LGHNA and CDR2 is YNFKEQ in the germline V gene. A second PCR of about 7 to 12 cycles used a sample-barcoded 5' primer and a J-beta primer mix. A single record per CDR3 protein comes from TCRdb applying MiXCR to the 5' RACE reads. The table includes roughly 1.6 million distinct CDR3 sequences, about 31% detected once. Caucasian, healthy and from Russia, the donors were aged between about 6 and 90. Each of the donors had 9 to 10 milliliters of peripheral blood drawn into EDTA-treated Vacutainer tubes. This clonotype was seen a few times. Its antigen is unidentified.

Sample: blood. The chain is built from TRBV4-2 and TRBJ1-4; possible D gene TRBD1, 6 bases. The receptor's source is a woman in her 30s in good health. The CDR3: CASSLEGLDRPNEKLFF. The CDR3 DNA is TGTGCCAGCAGCCTAGAAGGACTGGACAGACCTAATGAAAAACTGTTTTTT.